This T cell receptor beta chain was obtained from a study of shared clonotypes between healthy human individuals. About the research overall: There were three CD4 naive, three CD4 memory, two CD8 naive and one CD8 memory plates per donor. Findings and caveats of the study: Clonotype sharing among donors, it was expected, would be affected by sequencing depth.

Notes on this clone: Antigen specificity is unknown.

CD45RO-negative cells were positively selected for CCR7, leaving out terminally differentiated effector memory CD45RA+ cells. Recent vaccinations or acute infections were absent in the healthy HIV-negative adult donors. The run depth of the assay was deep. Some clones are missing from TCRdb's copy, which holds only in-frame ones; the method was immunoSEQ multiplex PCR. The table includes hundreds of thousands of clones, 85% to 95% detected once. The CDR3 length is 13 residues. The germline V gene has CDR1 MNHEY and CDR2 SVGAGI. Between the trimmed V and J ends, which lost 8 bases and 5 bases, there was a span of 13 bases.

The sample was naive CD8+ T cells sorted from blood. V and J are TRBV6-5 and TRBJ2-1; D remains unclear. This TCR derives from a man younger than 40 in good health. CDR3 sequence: CASGFWNNNEQFF. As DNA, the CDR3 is TGTGCCAGCGGGTTCTGGAATAACAATGAGCAGTTCTTC.